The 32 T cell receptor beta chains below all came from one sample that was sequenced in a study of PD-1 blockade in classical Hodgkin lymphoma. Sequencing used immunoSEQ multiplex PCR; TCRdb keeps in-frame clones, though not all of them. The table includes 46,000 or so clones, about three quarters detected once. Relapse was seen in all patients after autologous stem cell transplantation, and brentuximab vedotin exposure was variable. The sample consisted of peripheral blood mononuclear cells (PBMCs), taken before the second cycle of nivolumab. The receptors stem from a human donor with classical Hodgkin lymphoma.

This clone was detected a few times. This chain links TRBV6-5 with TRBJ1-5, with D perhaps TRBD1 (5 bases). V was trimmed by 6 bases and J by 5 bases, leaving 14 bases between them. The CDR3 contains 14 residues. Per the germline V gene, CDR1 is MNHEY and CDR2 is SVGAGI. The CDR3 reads CASSPVGPDQPQHF. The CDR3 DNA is TGTGCCAGCAGCCCCGTGGGGCCTGATCAGCCCCAGCATTTT.

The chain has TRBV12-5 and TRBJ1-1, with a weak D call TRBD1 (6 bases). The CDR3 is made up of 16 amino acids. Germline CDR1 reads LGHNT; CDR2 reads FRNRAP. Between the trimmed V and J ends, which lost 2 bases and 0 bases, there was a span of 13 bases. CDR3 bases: TGTGCTAGTGGTTTGTTGGTAGGGGGGATGAACACTGAAGCTTTCTTT. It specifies CASGLLVGGMNTEAFF.

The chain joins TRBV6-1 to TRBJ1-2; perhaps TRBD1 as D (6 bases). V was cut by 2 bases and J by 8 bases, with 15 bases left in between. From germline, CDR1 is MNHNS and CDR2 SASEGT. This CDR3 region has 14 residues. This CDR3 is CASSELRGHEGYTF. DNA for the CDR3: TGTGCCAGCAGTGAACTTCGGGGGCATGAAGGCTACACCTTC.

CDR3 protein: CASSSDSRRNTIYF. The CDR3 bases are TGTGCCAGCAGTTCTGACAGCAGGAGAAACACCATATATTTT. The V gene is TRBV7-9, the J gene TRBJ1-3, with a tentative D call TRBD1 (5 bases). Trimming cost V 6 bases and J 5 bases, with 14 bases left between them. The CDR3 runs 14 residues. Germline V gene data show CDR1 as SEHNR and CDR2 as FQNEAQ (reference sequence). The complete variable domain, with remaining parts taken from reference TRBV7-9 and TRBJ1-3, reads DTGVSQNPRHKITKRGQNVTFRCDPISEHNRLYWYRQTLGQGPEFLTYFQNEAQLEKSRLLSDRFSAERPKGSFSTLEIQRTEQGDSAMYLCASSSDSRRNTIYFGEGSWLTVV.

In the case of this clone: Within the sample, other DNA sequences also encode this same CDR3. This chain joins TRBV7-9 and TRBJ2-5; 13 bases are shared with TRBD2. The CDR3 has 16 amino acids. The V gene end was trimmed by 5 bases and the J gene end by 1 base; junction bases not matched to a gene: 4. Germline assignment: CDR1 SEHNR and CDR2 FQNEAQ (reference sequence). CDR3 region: CASSPRLAGGQETQYF. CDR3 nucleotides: TGTGCCAGCAGCCCCCGACTAGCGGGGGGCCAAGAGACCCAGTACTTC.

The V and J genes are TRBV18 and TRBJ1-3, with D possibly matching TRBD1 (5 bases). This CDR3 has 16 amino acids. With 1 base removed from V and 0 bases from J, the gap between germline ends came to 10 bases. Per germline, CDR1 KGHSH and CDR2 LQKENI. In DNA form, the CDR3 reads TGTGCCAGCTCACCACAGACAGCAACCTCTGGAAACACCATATATTTT. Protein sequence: CASSPQTATSGNTIYF. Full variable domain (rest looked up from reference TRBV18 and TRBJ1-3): NAGVMQNPRHLVRRRGQEARLRCSPMKGHSHVYWYRQLPEEGLKFMVYLQKENIIDESGMPKERFSAEFPKEGPSILRIQQVVRGDSAAYFCASSPQTATSGNTIYFGEGSWLTVV.

The CDR3 sequence: CASSTSRDRRVSYGYTF. In DNA form, the CDR3 reads TGTGCCAGCAGCACCTCGCGAGACAGGAGGGTTAGCTATGGCTACACCTTC. V gene TRBV9 combines with J gene TRBJ1-2; TRBD1 might be the D (6 bases). Trimming cost V 4 bases and J 4 bases, with 23 bases left between them. CDR1 and CDR2 from the germline V gene are SGDLS and YYNGEE. The length of the CDR3 is 17 residues.

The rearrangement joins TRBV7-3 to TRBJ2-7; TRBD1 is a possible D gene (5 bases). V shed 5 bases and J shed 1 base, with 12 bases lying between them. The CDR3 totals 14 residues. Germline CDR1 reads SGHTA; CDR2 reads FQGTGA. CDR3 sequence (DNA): TGTGCCAGCAGCCCGGCCGCAGGGTCCTACGAGCAGTACTTC. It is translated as CASSPAAGSYEQYF.

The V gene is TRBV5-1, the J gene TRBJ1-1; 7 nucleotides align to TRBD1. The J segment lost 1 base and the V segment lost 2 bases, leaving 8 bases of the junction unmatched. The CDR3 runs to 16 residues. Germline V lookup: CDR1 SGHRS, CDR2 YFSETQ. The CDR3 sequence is CASSLNYRGRNTEAFF. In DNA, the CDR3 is TGCGCCAGCAGCTTAAATTACAGGGGACGGAACACTGAAGCTTTCTTT.

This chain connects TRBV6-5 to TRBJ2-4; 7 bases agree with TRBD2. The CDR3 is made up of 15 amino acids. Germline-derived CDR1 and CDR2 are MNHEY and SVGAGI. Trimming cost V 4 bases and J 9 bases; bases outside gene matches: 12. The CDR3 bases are TGTGCCAGCAGTTCGCCCTGGGTAGCGGGTAGCATTCAGTACTTC. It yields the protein CASSSPWVAGSIQYF.

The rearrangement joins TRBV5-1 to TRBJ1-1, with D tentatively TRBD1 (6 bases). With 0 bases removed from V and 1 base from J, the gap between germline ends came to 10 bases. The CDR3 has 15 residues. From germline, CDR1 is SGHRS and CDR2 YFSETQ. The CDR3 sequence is CASSLVGGPNTEAFF. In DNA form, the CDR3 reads TGCGCCAGCAGCTTGGTGGGGGGCCCGAACACTGAAGCTTTCTTT. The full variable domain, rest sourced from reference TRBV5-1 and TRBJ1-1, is KAGVTQTPRYLIKTRGQQVTLSCSPISGHRSVSWYQQTPGQGLQFLFEYFSETQRNKGNFPGRFSGRQFSNSRSEMNVSTLELGDSALYLCASSLVGGPNTEAFFGQGTRLTVV.

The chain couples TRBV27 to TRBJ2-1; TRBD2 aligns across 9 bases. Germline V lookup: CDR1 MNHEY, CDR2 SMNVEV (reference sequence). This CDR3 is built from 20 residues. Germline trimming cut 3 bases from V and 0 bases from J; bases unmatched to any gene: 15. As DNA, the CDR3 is TGTGCCAGCAGTTTCTCCGGGGCTAGCGGGATTAAGGGCTCCTACAATGAGCAGTTCTTC. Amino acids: CASSFSGASGIKGSYNEQFF.

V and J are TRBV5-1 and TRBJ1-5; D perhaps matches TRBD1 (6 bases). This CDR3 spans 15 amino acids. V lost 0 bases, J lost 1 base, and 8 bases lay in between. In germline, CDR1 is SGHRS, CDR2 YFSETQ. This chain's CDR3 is CASSLGGLSNQPQHF. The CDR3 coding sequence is TGCGCCAGCAGCTTGGGGGGGCTAAGCAATCAGCCCCAGCATTTT.

The CDR3 nucleotides read TGTGCCAGCGGGATAACCGGGACAGGGTACTATGGCTACACCTTC. Protein sequence: CASGITGTGYYGYTF. V is TRBV6-5 and J is TRBJ1-2, with 9 bases lining up with TRBD1. Trimming at V came to 8 bases and at J to 3 bases, leaving 10 bases not matched to a gene. CDR3 length: 15 amino acids. The germline CDR1 and CDR2 sequences are MNHEY and SVGAGI.

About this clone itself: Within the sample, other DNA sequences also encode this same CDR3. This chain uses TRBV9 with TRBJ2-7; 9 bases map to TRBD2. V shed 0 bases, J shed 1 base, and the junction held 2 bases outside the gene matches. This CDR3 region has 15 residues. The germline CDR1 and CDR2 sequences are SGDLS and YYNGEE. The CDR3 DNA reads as TGTGCCAGCAGCGTAGGTCTAGCGGGGTCCTACGAGCAGTACTTC. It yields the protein CASSVGLAGSYEQYF.

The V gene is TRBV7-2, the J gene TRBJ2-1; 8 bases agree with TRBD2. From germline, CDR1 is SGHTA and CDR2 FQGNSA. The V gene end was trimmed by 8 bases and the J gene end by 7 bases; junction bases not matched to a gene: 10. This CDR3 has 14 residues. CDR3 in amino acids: CASCTGGAKNEQFF. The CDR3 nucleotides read TGTGCCAGCTGTACCGGGGGGGCCAAGAATGAGCAGTTCTTC. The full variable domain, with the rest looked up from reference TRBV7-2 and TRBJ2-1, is GAGVSQSPSNKVTEKGKDVELRCDPISGHTALYWYRQSLGQGLEFLIYFQGNSAPDKSGLPSDRFSAERTGGSVSTLTIQRTQQEDSAVYLCASCTGGAKNEQFFGPGTRLTVL.

The DNA of the CDR3 is TGTGCCAGCAGTACGGGGCTTGACAGGGGCGGACTCCGCTACGAGCAGTACTTC. This sequence encodes CASSTGLDRGGLRYEQYF. The V call is TRBV2, the J call TRBJ2-7, with 8 bases matching TRBD1. V gave up 5 bases and J gave up 3 bases; unmatched junction bases: 18. The V gene's germline CDR1 is SNHLY and CDR2 FYNNEI. This CDR3 has 18 residues.

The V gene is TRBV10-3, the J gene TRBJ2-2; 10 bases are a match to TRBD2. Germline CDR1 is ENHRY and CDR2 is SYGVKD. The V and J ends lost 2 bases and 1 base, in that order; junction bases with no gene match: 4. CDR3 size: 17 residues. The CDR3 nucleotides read TGTGCCATCAGTGAGGTACTAGCGGGGAAGAACACCGGGGAGCTGTTTTTT. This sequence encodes CAISEVLAGKNTGELFF.

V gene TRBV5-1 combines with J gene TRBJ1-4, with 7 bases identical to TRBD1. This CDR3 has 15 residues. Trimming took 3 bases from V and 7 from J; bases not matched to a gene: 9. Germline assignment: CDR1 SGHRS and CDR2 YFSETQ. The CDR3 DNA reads TGCGCCAGCAGCTCGAGACAGGGAAGGGGTGAAAAACTGTTTTTT. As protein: CASSSRQGRGEKLFF.

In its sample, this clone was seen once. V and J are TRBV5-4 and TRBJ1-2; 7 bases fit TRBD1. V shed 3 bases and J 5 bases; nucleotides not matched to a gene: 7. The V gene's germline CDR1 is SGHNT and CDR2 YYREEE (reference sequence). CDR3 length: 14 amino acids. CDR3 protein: CASSSGTAIYGYTF. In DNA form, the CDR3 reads TGTGCCAGCAGCTCCGGGACAGCTATTTATGGCTACACCTTC. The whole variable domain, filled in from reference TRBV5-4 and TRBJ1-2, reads ETGVTQSPTHLIKTRGQQVTLRCSSQSGHNTVSWYQQALGQGPQFIFQYYREEENGRGNFPPRFSGLQFPNYSSELNVNALELDDSALYLCASSSGTAIYGYTFGSGTRLTVV.

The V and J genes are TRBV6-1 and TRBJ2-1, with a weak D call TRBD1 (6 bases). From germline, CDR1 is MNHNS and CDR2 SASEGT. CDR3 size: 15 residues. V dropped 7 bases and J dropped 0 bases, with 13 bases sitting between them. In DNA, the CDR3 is TGTGCCAGCACTCTACAGGGCAGCTCCTACAATGAGCAGTTCTTC. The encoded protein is CASTLQGSSYNEQFF.

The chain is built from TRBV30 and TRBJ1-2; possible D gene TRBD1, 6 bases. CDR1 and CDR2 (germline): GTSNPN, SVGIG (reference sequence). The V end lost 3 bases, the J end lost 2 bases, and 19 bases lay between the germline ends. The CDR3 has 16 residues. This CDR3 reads CAWSYQVPGGNYGYTF. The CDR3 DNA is TGTGCCTGGAGCTATCAGGTGCCGGGGGGCAACTATGGCTACACCTTC.

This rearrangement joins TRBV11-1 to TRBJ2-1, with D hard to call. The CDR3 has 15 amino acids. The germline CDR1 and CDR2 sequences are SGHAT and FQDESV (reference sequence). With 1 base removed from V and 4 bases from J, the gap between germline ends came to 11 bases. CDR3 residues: CASSLGPEGYNEQFF. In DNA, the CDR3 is TGTGCCAGCAGCTTAGGTCCCGAAGGATACAATGAGCAGTTCTTC.

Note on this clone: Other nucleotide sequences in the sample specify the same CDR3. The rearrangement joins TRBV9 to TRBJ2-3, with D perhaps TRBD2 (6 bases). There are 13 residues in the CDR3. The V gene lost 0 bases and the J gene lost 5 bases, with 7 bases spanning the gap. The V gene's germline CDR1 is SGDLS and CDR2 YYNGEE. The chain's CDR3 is CASSVGGEDTQYF. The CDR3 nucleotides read TGTGCCAGCAGCGTAGGCGGGGAAGATACGCAGTATTTT.

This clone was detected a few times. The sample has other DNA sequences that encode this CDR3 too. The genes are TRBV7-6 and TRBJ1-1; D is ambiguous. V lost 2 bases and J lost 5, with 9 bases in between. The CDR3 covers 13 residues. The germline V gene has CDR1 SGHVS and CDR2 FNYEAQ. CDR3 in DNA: TGTGCCAGCAGCTTATCACAACGGACTGAAGCTTTCTTT. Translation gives CASSLSQRTEAFF.

In nucleotides, the CDR3 is TGCGCCAGCAGCTTCATTACAGGGGGCTGGGGCAATGAGCAGTTCTTC. This sequence encodes CASSFITGGWGNEQFF. The V and J genes are TRBV5-1 and TRBJ2-1; 9 positions match TRBD1. The CDR3 covers 16 residues. V lost 2 bases, J lost 6 bases, and 9 bases stayed unmatched. CDR1 and CDR2 from the germline V gene are SGHRS and YFSETQ.

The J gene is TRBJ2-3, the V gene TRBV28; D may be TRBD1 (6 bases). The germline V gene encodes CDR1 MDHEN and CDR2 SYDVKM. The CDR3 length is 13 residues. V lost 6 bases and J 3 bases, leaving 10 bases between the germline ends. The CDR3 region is CASRDQGTDTQYF. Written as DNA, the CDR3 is TGTGCCAGCAGAGATCAGGGGACAGATACGCAGTATTTT.

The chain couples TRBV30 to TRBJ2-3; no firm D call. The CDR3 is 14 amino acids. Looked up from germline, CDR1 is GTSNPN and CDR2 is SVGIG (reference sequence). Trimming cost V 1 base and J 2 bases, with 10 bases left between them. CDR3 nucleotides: TGTGCCTGGAGTGCCACAGAATACACAGATACGCAGTATTTT. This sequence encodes CAWSATEYTDTQYF.

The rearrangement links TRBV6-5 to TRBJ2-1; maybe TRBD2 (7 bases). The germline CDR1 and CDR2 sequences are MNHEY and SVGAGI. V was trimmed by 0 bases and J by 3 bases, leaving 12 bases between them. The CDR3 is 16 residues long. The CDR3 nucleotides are TGTGCCAGCAGTTACTCTCGCGGGGGCTTCTACAATGAGCAGTTCTTC. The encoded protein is CASSYSRGGFYNEQFF.

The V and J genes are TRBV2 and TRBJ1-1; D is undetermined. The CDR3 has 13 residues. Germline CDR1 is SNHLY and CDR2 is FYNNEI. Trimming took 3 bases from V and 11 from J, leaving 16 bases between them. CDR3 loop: CASSDDGGWRAFF. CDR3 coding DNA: TGTGCCAGCAGTGATGACGGTGGATGGCGTGCTTTCTTT.

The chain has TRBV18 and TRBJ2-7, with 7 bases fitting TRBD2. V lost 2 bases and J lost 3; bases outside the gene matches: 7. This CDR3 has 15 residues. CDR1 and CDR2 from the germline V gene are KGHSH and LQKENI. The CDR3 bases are TGTGCCAGCTCACCAGGCCTAGCGGACGACTACGAGCAGTACTTC. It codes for CASSPGLADDYEQYF.

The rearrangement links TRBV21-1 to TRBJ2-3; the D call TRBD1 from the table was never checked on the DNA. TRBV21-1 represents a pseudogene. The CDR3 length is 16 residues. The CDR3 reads CASSPRVQGVVDTQYF. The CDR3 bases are TGTGCCAGCAGTCCAAGAGTGCAGGGCGTAGTGGATACGCAGTATTTT.